These 17 T cell receptor beta chains originate from one sample sequenced in a study of T cells in Graves' hyperthyroidism and ophthalmopathy. Amplification of TCR beta CDR3 regions used RNA as the template. TCR CDR3 regions were first amplified by RT-PCR with HTBI primers. MiXCR was run by TCRdb on the multiplex PCR reads, yielding one entry per CDR3 protein. This table has around 430,000 distinct CDR3 sequences, around 14% appearing once. Material: blood. These receptor sequences come from a woman in her twenties or thirties with Graves' hyperthyroidism.

A few counts support this clonotype. The J gene is TRBJ2-2, the V gene TRBV27; no clear D gene. The CDR3 is made up of 12 amino acids. Germline assignment: CDR1 MNHEY and CDR2 SMNVEV (reference sequence). Trimming removed 5 bases from V and 7 bases from J, with 8 bases in between. CDR3 nucleotides: TGTGCCAGCAGTACCCTAAACGGGGAGCTGTTTTTT. It specifies CASSTLNGELFF.

This clonotype was seen only a few times. This chain joins TRBV4-1 and TRBJ1-5; D remains ambiguous. The germline gives CDR1 MGHRA, CDR2 YSYEKL. The CDR3 has 16 amino acids. V lost 0 bases, J lost 5 bases, and 14 bases lay in between. This chain's CDR3 is CASSQDRGNMDQPQHF. CDR3 nucleotides: TGCGCCAGCAGCCAAGATCGGGGAAACATGGATCAGCCCCAGCATTTT.

V is TRBV24-1 and J is TRBJ2-7; no clear D gene. Germline V gene lookup returns CDR1 KGHDR and CDR2 SFDVKD. Trimming removed 9 bases at V and 6 bases at J, with 17 bases between. This CDR3 comprises 13 residues. CDR3 loop: CATSERPNSEQYF. The CDR3 bases are TGTGCCACCTCCGAGCGACCTAACTCCGAGCAGTACTTC.

This chain connects TRBV4-1 to TRBJ2-1; 11 bases align to TRBD2. The CDR3 extends over 16 amino acids. V was pared by 1 base and J by 8 bases, with 7 bases of the junction left unmatched. The germline V gene encodes CDR1 MGHRA and CDR2 YSYEKL. In DNA, the CDR3 is TGCGCCAGCAGCCAAGTTTCTAGCGGGAGGAACTATGAGCAGTTCTTC. Amino acid sequence: CASSQVSSGRNYEQFF.

This clonotype was found a few times. The CDR3 DNA is TGTGCCAGCAGCCAAGGGGCGAACTCCTACGAGCAGTACTTC. Encoded protein: CASSQGANSYEQYF. The chain uses TRBV3-1 and TRBJ2-7, with no clear D. The germline V gene encodes CDR1 LGHDT and CDR2 YNNKEL (reference sequence). The CDR3 covers 14 residues. V gave up 1 base and J gave up 0 bases, with 7 bases separating them.

This clonotype appeared a few times. CDR3 in amino acids: CASSATGTESPLHF. The CDR3 coding sequence is TGCGCCAGCAGCGCCACCGGGACAGAATCACCCCTCCACTTT. The chain has TRBV5-1 and TRBJ1-6, with 7 bases identical to TRBD1. Germline CDR1 reads SGHRS; CDR2 reads YFSETQ. The V and J ends lost 4 bases and 10 bases, in that order; junction bases with no gene match: 8. The CDR3 contains 14 residues.

This clonotype was detected ten times or more. The CDR3 is CASSFAGGRNEQFF. The CDR3 nucleotides read TGTGCCAGCAGTTTTGCGGGTGGGAGGAATGAGCAGTTCTTC. This chain uses TRBV28 with TRBJ2-1, with D possibly being TRBD2 (6 bases). The germline CDR1 and CDR2 sequences are MDHEN and SYDVKM. The CDR3 spans 14 residues. V was pared by 3 bases and J by 7 bases, with 13 bases between.

The chain couples TRBV2 to TRBJ2-5; 9 nucleotides agree with TRBD1. Germline CDR1 is SNHLY and CDR2 is FYNNEI. There are 12 residues in the CDR3. Unmatched junction bases numbered 5, after V lost 8 bases and J lost 7 bases. In DNA, the CDR3 is TGTGCCAGCGGACAGGGGTCCGTGACCCAGTACTTC. Its translation: CASGQGSVTQYF.

In its sample, this clonotype was seen a few times. The chain is built from TRBV14 and TRBJ2-7, with TRBD1 matching over 9 bases. The CDR3 is 14 residues long. V was pared by 4 bases and J by 5 bases, with 6 bases of the junction left unmatched. The germline gives CDR1 SGHDN, CDR2 FVKESK. CDR3 amino acids: CASSPGTGRHEQYF. The DNA of the CDR3 is TGTGCCAGCAGCCCCGGGACAGGGAGGCACGAGCAGTACTTC.

The table lists this clonotype with many counts. The rearrangement uses TRBV30 and TRBJ1-5; TRBD1 might be the D (6 bases). Trimming removed 5 bases at V and 7 bases at J, with 15 bases between. From germline, CDR1 is GTSNPN and CDR2 SVGIG (reference sequence). The CDR3 loop spans 13 amino acids. This CDR3 reads CAWAEDRVQPQHF. Here the CDR3 DNA reads TGTGCCTGGGCGGAGGACAGAGTCCAGCCCCAGCATTTT. Looking up the rest from reference TRBV30 and TRBJ1-5 gives the full variable domain: SQTIHQWPATLVQPVGSPLSLECTVEGTSNPNLYWYRQAAGRGLQLLFYSVGIGQISSEVPQNLSASRPQDRQFILSSKKLLLSDSGFYLCAWAEDRVQPQHFGDGTRLSIL.

This clonotype was detected ten times or more. The V call is TRBV14, the J call TRBJ1-1; D is unresolved. The CDR3 runs 13 residues. Looked up from germline, CDR1 is SGHDN and CDR2 is FVKESK. V lost 0 bases, J lost 8 bases, and 10 bases lay in between. The CDR3 sequence: CASSQDLGLEAFF. The CDR3 region has the DNA TGTGCCAGCAGCCAAGATTTAGGGCTAGAAGCTTTCTTT.

This clonotype was seen many times. This rearrangement joins TRBV2 to TRBJ2-2; 12 bases agree with TRBD2. CDR1 and CDR2 from the germline V gene are SNHLY and FYNNEI. V lost 4 bases, J lost 3 bases, and 0 bases stayed unmatched. CDR3 length: 15 residues. This CDR3 is CASSGLAGDTGELFF. As DNA, the CDR3 is TGTGCCAGCAGTGGACTAGCGGGGGACACCGGGGAGCTGTTTTTT.

This chain links TRBV6-1 with TRBJ2-3; TRBD2 matches 8 bases. Germline CDR1 and CDR2: MNHNS and SASEGT. The CDR3 contains 15 residues. J gave up 8 bases and V 2 bases, and 9 bases lay outside the gene matches. Written as DNA, the CDR3 is TGTGCCAGCAGTGAATATCCGGGAGGGCCCCGTACGCAGTATTTT. It is translated as CASSEYPGGPRTQYF.

The gene calls are TRBV2 and TRBJ2-1; 8 nucleotides line up with TRBD2. The germline gives CDR1 SNHLY, CDR2 FYNNEI. With V trimmed by 6 bases and J by 10 bases, 8 bases remained unmatched. CDR3 length equals 13 residues. DNA for the CDR3: TGTGCCAGCAGGCTCTCTTTAGCGGGGGAGCAGTTCTTC. Translating it yields CASRLSLAGEQFF. Variable domain in full (rest from reference TRBV2 and TRBJ2-1): EPEVTQTPSHQVTQMGQEVILRCVPISNHLYFYWYRQILGQKVEFLVSFYNNEISEKSEIFDDQFSVERPDGSNFTLKIRSTKLEDSAMYFCASRLSLAGEQFFGPGTRLTVL.

Note on this clonotype: One end of the junction fails to match germline, which may point to a read error. The chain is built from TRBV11-2 and TRBJ2-2; TRBD1 matches at 7 bases. The CDR3 has 16 amino acids. The V gene's germline CDR1 is SGHAT and CDR2 FQNNGV. The CDR3 DNA sequence: TGTGCCAGCAGCCAGTTCAACAGGGGCGTCACCGGGGAGCTGCTTTTT. It yields the protein CASSQFNRGVTGELLF.

In this sample, this clonotype turned up many times. The chain combines TRBV18 with TRBJ2-7; TRBD2 aligns across 8 bases. The CDR3 is made up of 15 amino acids. CDR1 is KGHSH, CDR2 LQKENI, per germline. V dropped 6 bases and J dropped 1; count of bases not matched to a gene: 8. This chain's CDR3 is CASSPRLASSYEQYF. The CDR3 region has the DNA TGTGCCAGCTCCCCTAGACTAGCGTCGTCCTACGAGCAGTACTTC. The whole variable domain, filled in from reference TRBV18 and TRBJ2-7, reads NAGVMQNPRHLVRRRGQEARLRCSPMKGHSHVYWYRQLPEEGLKFMVYLQKENIIDESGMPKERFSAEFPKEGPSILRIQQVVRGDSAAYFCASSPRLASSYEQYFGPGTRLTVT.

This clonotype was counted only a few times. The J gene is TRBJ1-4, the V gene TRBV5-6; 8 nucleotides agree with TRBD1. After removal of 2 bases from V and 3 bases from J, the junction contained 0 bases not matched to a gene. Germline V gives CDR1 SGHDT, CDR2 YYEEEE. The CDR3 loop spans 14 amino acids. The CDR3 here is CASSLQGANEKLFF. The CDR3 coding sequence is TGTGCCAGCAGCTTACAGGGGGCTAATGAAAAACTGTTTTTT.